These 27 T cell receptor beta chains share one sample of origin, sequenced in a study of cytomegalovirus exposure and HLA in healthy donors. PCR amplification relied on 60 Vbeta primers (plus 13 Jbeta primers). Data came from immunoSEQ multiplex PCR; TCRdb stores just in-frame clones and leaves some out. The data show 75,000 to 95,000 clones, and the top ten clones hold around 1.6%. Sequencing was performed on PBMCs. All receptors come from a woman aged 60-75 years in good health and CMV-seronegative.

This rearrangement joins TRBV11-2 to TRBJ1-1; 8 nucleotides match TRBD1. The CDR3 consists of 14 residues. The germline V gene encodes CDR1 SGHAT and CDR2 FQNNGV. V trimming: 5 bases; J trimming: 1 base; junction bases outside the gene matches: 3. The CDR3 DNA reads TGTGCCAGCAGCCCTACAGGGGGGAACACTGAAGCTTTCTTT. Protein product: CASSPTGGNTEAFF.

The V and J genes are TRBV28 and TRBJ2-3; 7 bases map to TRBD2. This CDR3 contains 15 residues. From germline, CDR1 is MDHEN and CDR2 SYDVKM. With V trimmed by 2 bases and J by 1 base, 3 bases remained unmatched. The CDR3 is CASSLAGEGTDTQYF. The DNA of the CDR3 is TGTGCCAGCAGTTTAGCGGGAGAAGGCACAGATACGCAGTATTTT.

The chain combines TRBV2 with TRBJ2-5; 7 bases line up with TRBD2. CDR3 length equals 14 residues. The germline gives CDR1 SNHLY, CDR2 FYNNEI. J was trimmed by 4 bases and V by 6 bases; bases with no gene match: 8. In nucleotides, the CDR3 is TGTGCCAGCAGCCTGGCTGGGAGGGTAGAGACCCAGTACTTC. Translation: CASSLAGRVETQYF.

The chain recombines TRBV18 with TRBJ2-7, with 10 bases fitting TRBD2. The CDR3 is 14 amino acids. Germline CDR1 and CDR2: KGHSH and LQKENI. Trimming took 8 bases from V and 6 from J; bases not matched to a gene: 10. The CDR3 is CASRTGTSVGEQYF. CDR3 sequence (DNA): TGTGCCAGCCGGACGGGGACTAGCGTGGGCGAGCAGTACTTC.

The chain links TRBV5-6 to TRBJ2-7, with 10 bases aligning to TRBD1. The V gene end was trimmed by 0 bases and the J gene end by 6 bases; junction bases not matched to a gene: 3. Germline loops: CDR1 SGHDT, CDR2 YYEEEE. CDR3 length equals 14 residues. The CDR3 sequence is CASSLVGTGVEQYF. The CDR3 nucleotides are TGTGCCAGCAGCTTGGTTGGGACAGGGGTCGAGCAGTACTTC.

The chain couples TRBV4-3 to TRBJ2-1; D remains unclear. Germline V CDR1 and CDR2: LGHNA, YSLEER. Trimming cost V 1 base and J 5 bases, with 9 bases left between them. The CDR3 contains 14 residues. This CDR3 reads CASSQGSSDNEQFF. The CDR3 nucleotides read TGCGCCAGCAGCCAAGGTTCCTCAGACAATGAGCAGTTCTTC.

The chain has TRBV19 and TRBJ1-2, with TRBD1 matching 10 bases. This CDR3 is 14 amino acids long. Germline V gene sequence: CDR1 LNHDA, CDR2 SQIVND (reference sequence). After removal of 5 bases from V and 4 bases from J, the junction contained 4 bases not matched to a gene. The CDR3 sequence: CASSSRTGGYGYTF. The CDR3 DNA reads TGTGCCAGTAGTTCACGGACAGGGGGCTATGGCTACACCTTC.

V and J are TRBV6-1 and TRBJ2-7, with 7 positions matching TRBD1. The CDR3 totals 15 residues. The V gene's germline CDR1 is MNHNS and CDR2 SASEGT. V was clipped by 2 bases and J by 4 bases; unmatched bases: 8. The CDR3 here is CASSELRDSFYEQYF. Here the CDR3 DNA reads TGTGCCAGCAGTGAATTAAGGGACAGCTTTTACGAGCAGTACTTC.

The CDR3 loop reads CASSLAMSSGRNEQYF. The DNA for the CDR3 is TGTGCCAGCAGCTTAGCCATGTCTAGCGGGAGGAACGAGCAGTACTTC. The chain links TRBV7-9 to TRBJ2-7, with 11 positions matching TRBD2. The CDR3 consists of 16 residues. The V gene end was trimmed by 0 bases and the J gene end by 5 bases; junction bases not matched to a gene: 6. The germline V gene encodes CDR1 SEHNR and CDR2 FQNEAQ (reference sequence).

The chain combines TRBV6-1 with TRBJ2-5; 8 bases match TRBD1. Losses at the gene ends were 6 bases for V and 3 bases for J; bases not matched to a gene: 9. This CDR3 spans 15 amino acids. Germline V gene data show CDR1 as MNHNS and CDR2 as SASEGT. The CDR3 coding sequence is TGTGCCAGCAGACCCGGACAGGGTTTCAAAGAGACCCAGTACTTC. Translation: CASRPGQGFKETQYF.

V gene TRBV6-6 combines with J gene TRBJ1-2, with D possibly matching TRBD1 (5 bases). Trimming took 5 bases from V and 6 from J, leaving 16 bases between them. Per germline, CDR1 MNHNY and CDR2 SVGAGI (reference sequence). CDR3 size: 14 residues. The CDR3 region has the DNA TGTGCCAGCAGTAGCGTTGGGGCCGGCAATGGCTACACCTTC. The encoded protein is CASSSVGAGNGYTF.

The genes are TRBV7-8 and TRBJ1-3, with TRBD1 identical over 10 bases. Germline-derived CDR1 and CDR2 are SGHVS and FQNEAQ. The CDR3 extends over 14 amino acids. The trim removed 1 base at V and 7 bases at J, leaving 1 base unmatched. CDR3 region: CASSLGTGGNTIYF. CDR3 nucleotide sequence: TGTGCCAGCAGCTTAGGGACAGGGGGGAACACCATATATTTT. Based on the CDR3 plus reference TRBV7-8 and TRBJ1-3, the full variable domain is GAGVSQSPRYKVAKRGQDVALRCDPISGHVSLFWYQQALGQGPEFLTYFQNEAQLDKSGLPSDRFFAERPEGSVSTLKIQRTQQEDSAVYLCASSLGTGGNTIYFGEGSWLTVV.

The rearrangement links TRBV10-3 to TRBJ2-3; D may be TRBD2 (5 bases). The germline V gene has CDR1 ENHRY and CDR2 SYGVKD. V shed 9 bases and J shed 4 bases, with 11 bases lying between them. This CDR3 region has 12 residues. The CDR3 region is CAISGEADTQYF. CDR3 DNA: TGTGCCATAAGCGGCGAGGCAGATACGCAGTATTTT.

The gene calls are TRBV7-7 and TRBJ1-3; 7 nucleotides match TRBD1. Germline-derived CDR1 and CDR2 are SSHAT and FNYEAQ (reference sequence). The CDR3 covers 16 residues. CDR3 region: CASPHTQGSSGNTIYF. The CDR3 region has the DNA TGTGCTAGCCCCCACACACAGGGGAGCTCTGGAAACACCATATATTTT.

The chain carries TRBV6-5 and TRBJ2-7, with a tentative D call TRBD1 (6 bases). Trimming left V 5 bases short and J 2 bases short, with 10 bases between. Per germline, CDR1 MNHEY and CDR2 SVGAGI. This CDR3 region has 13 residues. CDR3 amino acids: CASSRTGPYEQYF. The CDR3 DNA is TGTGCCAGCAGTCGTACAGGGCCCTACGAGCAGTACTTC.

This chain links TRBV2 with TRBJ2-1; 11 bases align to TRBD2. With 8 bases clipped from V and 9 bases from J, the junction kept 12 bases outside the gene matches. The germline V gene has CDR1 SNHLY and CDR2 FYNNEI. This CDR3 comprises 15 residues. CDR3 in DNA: TGTGCCAGCGGGAAGACTAGCGGGAATGAGGGTGAGCAGTTCTTC. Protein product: CASGKTSGNEGEQFF. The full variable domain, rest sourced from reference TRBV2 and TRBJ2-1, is EPEVTQTPSHQVTQMGQEVILRCVPISNHLYFYWYRQILGQKVEFLVSFYNNEISEKSEIFDDQFSVERPDGSNFTLKIRSTKLEDSAMYFCASGKTSGNEGEQFFGPGTRLTVL.

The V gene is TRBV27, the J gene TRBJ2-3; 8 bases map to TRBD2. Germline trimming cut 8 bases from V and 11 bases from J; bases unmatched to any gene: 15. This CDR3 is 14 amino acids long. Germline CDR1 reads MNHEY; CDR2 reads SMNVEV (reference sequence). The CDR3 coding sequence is TGTGCCAGCCTGGAGCGGGAGAGTAGTATCAGGCAGTATTTT. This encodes CASLERESSIRQYF.

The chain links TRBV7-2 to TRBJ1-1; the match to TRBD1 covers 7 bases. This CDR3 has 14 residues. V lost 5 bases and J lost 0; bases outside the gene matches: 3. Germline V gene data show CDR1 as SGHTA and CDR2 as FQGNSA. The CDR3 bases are TGTGCCAGCAGCCGGGACAGCATGAACACTGAAGCTTTCTTT. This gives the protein CASSRDSMNTEAFF. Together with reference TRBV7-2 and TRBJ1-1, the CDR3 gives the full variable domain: GAGVSQSPSNKVTEKGKDVELRCDPISGHTALYWYRQSLGQGLEFLIYFQGNSAPDKSGLPSDRFSAERTGGSVSTLTIQRTQQEDSAVYLCASSRDSMNTEAFFGQGTRLTVV.

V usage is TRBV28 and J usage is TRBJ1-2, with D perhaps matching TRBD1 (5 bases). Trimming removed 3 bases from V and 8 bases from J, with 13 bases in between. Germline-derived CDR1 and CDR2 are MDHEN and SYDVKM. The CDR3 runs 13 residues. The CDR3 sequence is CASSFPTVGGYTF. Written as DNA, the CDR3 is TGTGCCAGCAGTTTCCCGACAGTTGGCGGCTACACCTTC.

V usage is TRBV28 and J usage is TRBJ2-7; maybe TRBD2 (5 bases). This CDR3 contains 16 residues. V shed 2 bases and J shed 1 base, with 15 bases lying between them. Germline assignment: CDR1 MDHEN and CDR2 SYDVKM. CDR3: CASSLRGSPRSYEQYF. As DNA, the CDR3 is TGTGCCAGCAGTTTACGTGGGAGCCCTCGTTCCTACGAGCAGTACTTC.

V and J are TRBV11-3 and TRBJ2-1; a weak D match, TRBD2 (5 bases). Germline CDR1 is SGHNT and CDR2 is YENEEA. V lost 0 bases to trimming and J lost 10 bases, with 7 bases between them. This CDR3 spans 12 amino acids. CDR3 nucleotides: TGTGCCAGCAGCTTAGATCGAGGGGAGCAGTTCTTC. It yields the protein CASSLDRGEQFF. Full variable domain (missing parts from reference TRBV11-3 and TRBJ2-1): EAGVVQSPRYKIIEKKQPVAFWCNPISGHNTLYWYLQNLGQGPELLIRYENEEAVDDSQLPKDRFSAERLKGVDSTLKIQPAELGDSAVYLCASSLDRGEQFFGPGTRLTVL.

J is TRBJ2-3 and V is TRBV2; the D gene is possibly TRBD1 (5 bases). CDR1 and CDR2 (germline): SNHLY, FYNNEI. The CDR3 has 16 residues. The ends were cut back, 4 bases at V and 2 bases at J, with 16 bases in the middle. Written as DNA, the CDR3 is TGTGCCAGCAGTGGTTCACAGGCGACCTTCACAGATACGCAGTATTTT. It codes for CASSGSQATFTDTQYF. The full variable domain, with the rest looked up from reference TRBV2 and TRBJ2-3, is EPEVTQTPSHQVTQMGQEVILRCVPISNHLYFYWYRQILGQKVEFLVSFYNNEISEKSEIFDDQFSVERPDGSNFTLKIRSTKLEDSAMYFCASSGSQATFTDTQYFGPGTRLTVL.

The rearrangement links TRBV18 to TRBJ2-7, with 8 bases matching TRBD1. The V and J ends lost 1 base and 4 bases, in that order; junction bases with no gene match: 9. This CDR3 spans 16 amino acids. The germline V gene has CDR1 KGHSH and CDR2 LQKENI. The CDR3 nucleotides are TGTGCCAGCTCACCACGTGCCGGGACAGGTATTTACGAGCAGTACTTC. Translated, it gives CASSPRAGTGIYEQYF.

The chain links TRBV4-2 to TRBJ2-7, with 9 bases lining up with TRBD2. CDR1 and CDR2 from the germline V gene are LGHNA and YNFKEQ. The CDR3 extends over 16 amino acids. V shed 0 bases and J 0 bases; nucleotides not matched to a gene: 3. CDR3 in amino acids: CASSQDPAGGSYEQYF. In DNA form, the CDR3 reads TGTGCCAGCAGCCAAGATCCAGCGGGAGGCTCCTACGAGCAGTACTTC.

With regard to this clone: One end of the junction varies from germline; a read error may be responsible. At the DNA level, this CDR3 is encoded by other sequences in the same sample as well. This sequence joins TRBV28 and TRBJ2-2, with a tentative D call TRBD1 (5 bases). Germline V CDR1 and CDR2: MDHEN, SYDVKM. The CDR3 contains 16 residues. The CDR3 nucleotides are TGTGCCAGCAGCTTATCATCCAGGGTAACCACCGGGGAGCTGTTTTTT. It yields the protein CASSLSSRVTTGELFF.

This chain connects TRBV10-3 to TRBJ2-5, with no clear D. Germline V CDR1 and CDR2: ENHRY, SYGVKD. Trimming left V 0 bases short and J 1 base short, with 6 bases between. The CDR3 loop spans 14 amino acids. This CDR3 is CAISESPGQETQYF. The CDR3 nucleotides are TGTGCCATCAGTGAGTCCCCAGGCCAAGAGACCCAGTACTTC.

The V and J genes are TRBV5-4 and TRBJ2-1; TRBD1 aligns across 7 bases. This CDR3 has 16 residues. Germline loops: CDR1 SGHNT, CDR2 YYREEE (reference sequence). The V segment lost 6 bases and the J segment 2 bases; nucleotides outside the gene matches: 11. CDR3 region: CASILDRDRPYNEQFF. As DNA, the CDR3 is TGTGCCAGCATCCTTGACCGGGACAGACCCTACAATGAGCAGTTCTTC.